What follows are 32 T cell receptor beta chains derived from one specimen sequenced in a study of blood T cell repertoires in COVID-19. TCRdb keeps only in-frame clones here, not all; method: immunoSEQ multiplex PCR. This sample carries about 40,000 clones, about 86% of them seen once, and the ten largest clones take roughly 18%. The sequencing input was peripheral blood. The receptors were gathered from a man between 45 and 60 years old in a cohort sampled during active COVID-19.

V is TRBV7-9 and J is TRBJ2-3; D is unclear. The V gene lost 5 bases and the J gene lost 7 bases, with 19 bases spanning the gap. The CDR3 has 15 amino acids. CDR1 SEHNR and CDR2 FQNEAQ come from the germline V gene (reference sequence). The CDR3 DNA reads as TGTGCCAGCAGCCTTCAGATCGCCCCCACGTATACGCAGTATTTT. As protein: CASSLQIAPTYTQYF.

The chain carries TRBV24-1 and TRBJ2-1, with 7 bases that match TRBD2. Germline CDR1 and CDR2: KGHDR and SFDVKD. The CDR3 has 13 residues. The junction had 5 bases not matched to a gene; V was cut back by 5 bases and J by 8 bases. The CDR3 nucleotides read TGTGCCACCAGTGGGACTAGTCCCTATGAGCAGTTCTTC. Encoded protein: CATSGTSPYEQFF.

The rearrangement uses TRBV18 and TRBJ2-6, with TRBD2 matching over 7 bases. The CDR3 runs to 18 residues. J lost 4 bases, V lost 3 bases, and 12 bases had no gene match. The germline CDR1 and CDR2 sequences are KGHSH and LQKENI. CDR3 loop: CASSPPGLLAWGANVLTF. For the CDR3, the DNA is TGTGCCAGCTCACCTCCGGGACTACTCGCGTGGGGGGCCAACGTCCTGACTTTC.

The chain is built from TRBV14 and TRBJ2-7; 11 nucleotides align to TRBD2. The CDR3 is made up of 18 amino acids. Per the germline V gene, CDR1 is SGHDN and CDR2 is FVKESK. The junction had 14 bases not matched to a gene; V was cut back by 4 bases and J by 3 bases. CDR3 in amino acids: CASSPGMLAGGPYYEQYF. CDR3 sequence (DNA): TGTGCCAGCAGCCCTGGGATGCTAGCGGGGGGCCCCTACTACGAGCAGTACTTC.

The V call is TRBV6-1, the J call TRBJ1-2; TRBD1 matches 9 bases. The trim removed 4 bases at V and 8 bases at J, leaving 17 bases unmatched. The V gene's germline CDR1 is MNHNS and CDR2 SASEGT. This CDR3 contains 17 residues. The CDR3 protein is CASSAGRFPGDREGYTF. The CDR3 DNA sequence: TGTGCCAGCAGTGCAGGGCGCTTTCCGGGGGACAGGGAAGGCTACACCTTC.

The chain uses TRBV15 and TRBJ2-5; no firm D call. Trimming removed 3 bases at V and 6 bases at J, with 8 bases between. From germline, CDR1 is LNHNV and CDR2 YYDKDF (reference sequence). The CDR3 runs to 12 residues. The CDR3 is CATSSRAQTQYF. CDR3 DNA: TGTGCCACCAGCAGTCGAGCCCAGACCCAGTACTTC.

The CDR3 nucleotides are TGTGCCAGCAGCCAATACGACAGGGGTAACTATGGCTACACCTTC. Residues: CASSQYDRGNYGYTF. The chain combines TRBV4-2 with TRBJ1-2; 8 bases align to TRBD1. The CDR3 extends over 15 amino acids. J gave up 1 base and V 2 bases, and 3 bases lay outside the gene matches. Germline V gene sequence: CDR1 LGHNA, CDR2 YNFKEQ.

The V gene is TRBV4-1, the J gene TRBJ1-2; a weak D match, TRBD1 (6 bases). Trimming pared 0 bases from V and 7 bases from J, leaving 15 bases between. The CDR3 totals 15 residues. Germline values: CDR1 MGHRA, CDR2 YSYEKL. The DNA of the CDR3 is TGCGCCAGCAGCCAAGATGGCAAGGGGGTTGGTGGCTACACCTTC. Translated: CASSQDGKGVGGYTF.

The gene calls are TRBV21-1 and TRBJ2-2; TRBD2 reflects the table's D call only, with no check against the DNA. TRBV21-1 has pseudogene status. The CDR3 is 18 amino acids. In DNA, the CDR3 is TGTGCCAGCAGCAAAGGGGGGGCCGCGGGAGTTTTGCCCGGGGAGCTGTTTTTT. It yields the protein CASSKGGAAGVLPGELFF.

The chain joins TRBV12-3 or TRBV12-4 to TRBJ2-5; possibly TRBD2 for D (5 bases). The CDR3 is 11 residues long. V was cut by 5 bases and J by 5 bases, with 6 bases left in between. The CDR3: CASSPSETQYF. In nucleotides, the CDR3 is TGTGCCAGCAGTCCTAGCGAGACCCAGTACTTC.

The chain is built from TRBV18 and TRBJ2-7; D might be TRBD1 (6 bases). Germline V gives CDR1 KGHSH, CDR2 LQKENI. This CDR3 is built from 13 residues. V lost 2 bases, J lost 4 bases, and 9 bases lay in between. CDR3 protein: CASSPFQGYEQYF. CDR3 DNA sequence: TGTGCCAGCTCACCATTCCAGGGGTACGAGCAGTACTTC.

The V gene is TRBV6-2 or TRBV6-3, the J gene TRBJ2-7; TRBD2 matches at 7 bases. The CDR3 runs to 15 residues. The germline gives CDR1 MNHEY, CDR2 SVGEGT. The J segment lost 3 bases and the V segment lost 5 bases, leaving 10 bases of the junction unmatched. In nucleotides, the CDR3 is TGTGCCAGCAGTATCCCCGCAGCGGGAAACTACGAGCAGTACGTC. Its translation is CASSIPAAGNYEQYV.

The rearrangement links TRBV9 to TRBJ1-1; 10 nucleotides agree with TRBD1. The length of the CDR3 is 16 residues. V gave up 0 bases and J gave up 1 base; unmatched junction bases: 3. CDR1 is SGDLS and CDR2 is YYNGEE in the germline V gene. The CDR3 bases are TGTGCCAGCAGCGTAGCGGGACAGGGGACGAACACTGAAGCTTTCTTT. Its translation: CASSVAGQGTNTEAFF.

The chain uses TRBV27 and TRBJ1-5, with D hard to call. Trimming took 4 bases from V and 0 from J, leaving 10 bases between them. The CDR3 has 15 residues. The germline CDR1 and CDR2 sequences are MNHEY and SMNVEV (reference sequence). CDR3 in DNA: TGTGCCAGCAGTTCCGTCACAGATAGCAATCAGCCCCAGCATTTT. Translating gives CASSSVTDSNQPQHF.

The genes are TRBV7-6 and TRBJ2-5; 9 bases match TRBD2. The CDR3 is 17 amino acids. The trim removed 2 bases at V and 2 bases at J, leaving 9 bases unmatched. Germline lookup yields CDR1 SGHVS and CDR2 FNYEAQ. The CDR3 DNA follows: TGTGCCAGCAGCTTATTCAGCGGGGGGAAAGGGCAAGAGACCCAGTACTTC. Amino acid sequence: CASSLFSGGKGQETQYF.

The J gene is TRBJ2-2, the V gene TRBV27; 8 bases are shared with TRBD1. The CDR3 is made up of 14 amino acids. Germline assignment: CDR1 MNHEY and CDR2 SMNVEV (reference sequence). Unmatched junction bases numbered 3, after V lost 6 bases and J lost 3 bases. This CDR3 is CASSRGPYTGELFF. The CDR3 DNA reads TGTGCCAGCAGCAGGGGGCCCTACACCGGGGAGCTGTTTTTT.

The chain has TRBV6-6 and TRBJ2-1, with TRBD2 as a possible D gene (5 bases). V lost 2 bases, J lost 4 bases, and 15 bases lay in between. In germline, CDR1 is MNHNY, CDR2 SVGAGI (reference sequence). This CDR3 has 16 residues. The CDR3 DNA reads as TGTGCCAGCAGTTACGGCGGGTGGGGAAAGTACAATGAGCAGTTCTTC. As protein: CASSYGGWGKYNEQFF.

The gene calls are TRBV6-5 and TRBJ2-2, with TRBD2 as a possible D gene (5 bases). CDR3 length equals 13 residues. V lost 2 bases to trimming and J lost 6 bases, with 7 bases between them. Germline-derived CDR1 and CDR2 are MNHEY and SVGAGI. CDR3 bases: TGTGCCAGCAGTTACGGACTGGCCGGGGAGCTGTTTTTT. It encodes CASSYGLAGELFF.

The chain combines TRBV7-9 with TRBJ2-5; D gene ambiguous. Per germline, CDR1 SEHNR and CDR2 FQNEAQ (reference sequence). Trimming took 4 bases from V and 7 from J, leaving 16 bases between them. The CDR3 is 14 amino acids. CDR3 protein: CASSSQRERGTQYF. CDR3 nucleotides: TGTGCCAGCAGCTCCCAACGTGAAAGAGGGACCCAGTACTTC.

The CDR3 is CASRKRVSGNTIYF. In DNA form, the CDR3 reads TGTGCCAGCAGAAAGCGGGTCTCTGGAAACACCATATATTTT. This chain links TRBV13 with TRBJ1-3; D call uncertain. This CDR3 has 14 residues. Germline assignment: CDR1 PRHDT and CDR2 FYEKMQ (reference sequence). The germline V and J ends were trimmed by 6 bases and 0 bases, with 9 bases remaining between them.

This clone is classed as medium-sized. The chain has TRBV11-2 and TRBJ2-1, with TRBD2 matching over 12 bases. The CDR3 consists of 14 residues. Germline-derived CDR1 and CDR2 are SGHAT and FQNNGV. The ends lost 6 bases at V and 8 bases at J; junction bases unmatched: 5. DNA for the CDR3: TGTGCCAGCAGGGGGACTAGCGGGCTCTATGAGCAGTTCTTC. As protein: CASRGTSGLYEQFF.

This chain connects TRBV5-1 to TRBJ2-1, with TRBD2 matching over 9 bases. The CDR3 runs 16 residues. The germline gives CDR1 SGHRS, CDR2 YFSETQ. J was trimmed by 6 bases and V by 5 bases; bases with no gene match: 12. Written as DNA, the CDR3 is TGCGCCAGCAGTCTGACGGGCGGGAGGGCTGCCAATGAGCAGTTCTTC. This sequence encodes CASSLTGGRAANEQFF.

Here the CDR3 reads CASSDAGTAFYGELFF. Written as DNA, the CDR3 is TGTGCCAGCAGTGACGCCGGGACAGCCTTCTACGGGGAGCTGTTTTTT. This chain connects TRBV9 to TRBJ2-2; TRBD1 agrees at 7 bases. Looked up from germline, CDR1 is SGDLS and CDR2 is YYNGEE. The CDR3 sequence is 16 residues long. After removal of 5 bases from V and 7 bases from J, the junction contained 14 bases not matched to a gene.

CDR3: CASSVETGSPLHF. The CDR3 coding sequence is TGTGCCAGCAGCGTAGAGACAGGTTCACCCCTCCACTTT. The V gene is TRBV9, the J gene TRBJ1-6; maybe TRBD1 (6 bases). Germline loops: CDR1 SGDLS, CDR2 YYNGEE. V was pared by 0 bases and J by 9 bases, with 7 bases between. The CDR3 spans 13 residues.

The chain is built from TRBV6-2 or TRBV6-3 and TRBJ1-2, with 8 bases that match TRBD1. Germline values: CDR1 MNHEY, CDR2 SVGEGT. This CDR3 contains 15 residues. With 4 bases clipped from V and 7 bases from J, the junction kept 11 bases outside the gene matches. CDR3 nucleotides: TGTGCCAGCAGTTTCGACAGGGGAGGGACCTTTGGCTACACCTTC. This encodes CASSFDRGGTFGYTF.

The gene calls are TRBV4-1 and TRBJ2-7; 7 bases align to TRBD1. V shed 4 bases, J shed 3 bases, and the junction held 3 bases outside the gene matches. This CDR3 contains 13 residues. Germline V lookup: CDR1 MGHRA, CDR2 YSYEKL. The CDR3 loop is CASSRDRNYEQYV. The CDR3 DNA sequence: TGCGCCAGCAGCCGGGACAGAAACTACGAGCAGTACGTC.

The V gene is TRBV12-3 or TRBV12-4, the J gene TRBJ1-1, with D unresolved. The CDR3 has 13 amino acids. Trimming shortened V by 7 bases and J by 2 bases, and 11 bases separated the two germline ends. The CDR3 bases are TGTGCCAGCAACCCGAGTGATAACACTGAAGCTTTCTTT. The encoded protein is CASNPSDNTEAFF.

The chain is built from TRBV5-1 and TRBJ2-7; 11 nucleotides match TRBD1. The trim removed 2 bases at V and 0 bases at J, leaving 1 base unmatched. This CDR3 spans 15 amino acids. CDR1 is SGHRS and CDR2 is YFSETQ in the germline V gene. In nucleotides, the CDR3 is TGCGCCAGCAGCTTAGGACAGGGGGCCTCCTACGAGCAGTACTTC. It is translated as CASSLGQGASYEQYF.

The J gene is TRBJ2-2, the V gene TRBV9, with 8 bases matching TRBD1. J was trimmed by 7 bases and V by 5 bases; bases with no gene match: 10. The CDR3 has 15 residues. Germline V gene sequence: CDR1 SGDLS, CDR2 YYNGEE. The DNA for the CDR3 is TGTGCCAGCAGGGCGCCAGGGGGCGCGGGCGGGGAGCTGTTTTTT. Protein product: CASRAPGGAGGELFF.

CDR3 amino acids: CASSPFSGRSTDTQYF. CDR3 nucleotides: TGTGCCAGCAGCCCCTTCAGCGGGAGGAGCACAGATACGCAGTATTTT. The chain recombines TRBV3-1 (or the pseudogene TRBV3-2) with TRBJ2-3, with 9 bases lining up with TRBD2. V was clipped by 4 bases and J by 0 bases; unmatched bases: 5. This CDR3 region has 16 residues. The germline CDR1 and CDR2 sequences are LGHDT and YNNKEL (reference sequence).

V gene TRBV18 combines with J gene TRBJ2-3, with 7 bases aligning to TRBD1. V gave up 5 bases and J gave up 3 bases; unmatched junction bases: 5. There are 14 residues in the CDR3. Germline-derived CDR1 and CDR2 are KGHSH and LQKENI. The CDR3 sequence: CASSIAGGTDTQYF. The CDR3 region has the DNA TGTGCCAGCTCAATTGCAGGGGGTACAGATACGCAGTATTTT.

This clone was detected only once. The gene calls are TRBV29-1 and TRBJ2-2, with D hard to call. Germline V gives CDR1 SQVTM, CDR2 ANQGSEA. Trimming left V 6 bases short and J 9 bases short, with 11 bases between. CDR3 length equals 11 residues. The CDR3 sequence: CSVSSGRELFF. The CDR3 DNA follows: TGCAGCGTCTCATCAGGCCGGGAGCTGTTTTTT.